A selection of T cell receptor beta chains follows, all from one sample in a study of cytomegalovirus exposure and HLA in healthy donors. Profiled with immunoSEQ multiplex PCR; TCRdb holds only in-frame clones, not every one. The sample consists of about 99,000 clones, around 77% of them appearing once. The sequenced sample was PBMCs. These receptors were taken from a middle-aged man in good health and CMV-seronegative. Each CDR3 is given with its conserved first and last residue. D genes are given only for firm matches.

CDR3aa: CASSATSGGNTGELFF
v_gene: TRBV9
d_gene: TRBD2
j_gene: TRBJ2-2

CDR3aa: CASSENGRFEQFF
v_gene: TRBV28
d_gene: .
j_gene: TRBJ2-1

CDR3aa: CASSERLGGLFF
v_gene: TRBV2
d_gene: .
j_gene: TRBJ1-4

CDR3aa: CSVVIYNEQFF
v_gene: TRBV29-1
d_gene: .
j_gene: TRBJ2-1

CDR3aa: CASSVGSSTEQFF
v_gene: TRBV9
d_gene: .
j_gene: TRBJ2-1

CDR3aa: CASSRSGKTDTQYF
v_gene: TRBV6-1
d_gene: TRBD2
j_gene: TRBJ2-3

CDR3aa: CASSLLSSPLHF
v_gene: TRBV28
d_gene: .
j_gene: TRBJ1-6

CDR3aa: CASSIQGAIYEQYF
v_gene: TRBV19
d_gene: TRBD1
j_gene: TRBJ2-7

CDR3aa: CATRPGTYTGELFF
v_gene: TRBV6-5
d_gene: .
j_gene: TRBJ2-2

CDR3aa: CASSVFDSSPSTDTQYF
v_gene: TRBV9
d_gene: .
j_gene: TRBJ2-3

CDR3aa: CASSQPGQGNYGYTF
v_gene: TRBV4-1
d_gene: TRBD1
j_gene: TRBJ1-2

CDR3aa: CAWKLGAAHPSDTQYF
v_gene: TRBV30
d_gene: .
j_gene: TRBJ2-3

CDR3aa: CASSPRDRVNTEAFF
v_gene: TRBV6-6
d_gene: TRBD1
j_gene: TRBJ1-1

CDR3aa: CASSVTGAGNTIYF
v_gene: TRBV9
d_gene: TRBD1
j_gene: TRBJ1-3

CDR3aa: CASRTGGSITEAFF
v_gene: TRBV5-1
d_gene: TRBD1
j_gene: TRBJ1-1

CDR3aa: CSVVEAGHGQPQHF
v_gene: TRBV29-1
d_gene: .
j_gene: TRBJ1-5

CDR3aa: CASSLAEQREQFF
v_gene: TRBV7-6
d_gene: .
j_gene: TRBJ2-1

CDR3aa: CASMPGAGNTIYF
v_gene: TRBV27
d_gene: .
j_gene: TRBJ1-3

CDR3aa: CASSPRPGNTEAFF
v_gene: TRBV18
d_gene: .
j_gene: TRBJ1-1

CDR3aa: CARTRTGKNTGELFF
v_gene: TRBV30
d_gene: TRBD1
j_gene: TRBJ2-2

CDR3aa: CASSWTGPATNEKLFF
v_gene: TRBV27
d_gene: TRBD1
j_gene: TRBJ1-4

CDR3aa: CASSFTRGGYTF
v_gene: TRBV27
d_gene: .
j_gene: TRBJ1-2

CDR3aa: CASSSGGESSPLHF
v_gene: TRBV5-1
d_gene: .
j_gene: TRBJ1-6

CDR3aa: CASSLTADNSPLHF
v_gene: TRBV27
d_gene: .
j_gene: TRBJ1-6

CDR3aa: CASSLGLAGLYEQYF
v_gene: TRBV7-2
d_gene: TRBD2
j_gene: TRBJ2-7

CDR3aa: CASTRGTGVYGYTF
v_gene: TRBV5-4
d_gene: TRBD1
j_gene: TRBJ1-2

CDR3aa: CASSQGDRVTGELFF
v_gene: TRBV4-2
d_gene: TRBD1
j_gene: TRBJ2-2

CDR3aa: CASSDRQGNSGANVLTF
v_gene: TRBV25-1
d_gene: .
j_gene: TRBJ2-6

CDR3aa: CASSTTLQGAEAFF
v_gene: TRBV7-9
d_gene: TRBD1
j_gene: TRBJ1-1